Below, one T cell receptor beta chain is given with its context. From germline, CDR1 is SQVTM and CDR2 ANQGSEA. The V and J ends lost 6 bases and 0 bases respectively, with 12 bases between them. This CDR3 region has 13 residues. This entry is derived from a study of CD8 T cells in Susac syndrome. TCR beta was sequenced from blood CD8+ and CD4+ T cells. The TEMRA cells underwent FACS enrichment, while the CD8+ and CD4+ T cells underwent negative isolation. cDNA came from about 0.5 to 1 ug RNA primed by random hexamers. Amplification of TCR beta CDR3 across 54 Vbeta and 13 Jbeta was performed with immunoSEQ multiplex PCR. One entry per CDR3 protein, called by TCRdb with MiXCR from the immunoSEQ multiplex PCR reads. The sample yields approximately 220,000 distinct CDR3 sequences, about 94% seen once.

The source of this sequence is a human donor with multiple sclerosis. Source material: CD8+ T cells from PBMCs. The chain links TRBV29-1 to TRBJ2-7; D may correspond to TRBD1 or TRBD2 (5 bases each). As DNA, the CDR3 is TGCAGCGTCCTCGGGGCCCCCTCCTACGAGCAGTACTTC. It encodes CSVLGAPSYEQYF.